What follows describes a single T cell receptor beta chain. What it binds is unknown. Using immunoSEQ multiplex PCR, the repertoire was profiled, and TCRdb retains in-frame clones only, with some absent. Of around 1.1 million clones detected, around three quarters appear once; the ten largest clones hold about 0.94%. V dropped 6 bases and J dropped 0; count of bases not matched to a gene: 3. CDR1 is LNHDA and CDR2 is SQIVND in the germline V gene (reference sequence). CDR3 length: 14 amino acids. Study donors comprised healthy, HIV-negative adults devoid of recent acute infection or vaccination. The study separated CD4+ cells into CD45RA+ naive and CD45RA-negative memory subsets. The data were obtained in a study of shared clonotypes between healthy human individuals. Study observations and caveats: The study found about 5% of naive CD4 clonotypes shared across several donors. A small donor pool kept down the genetic and exposure-history diversity that was represented.

The receptor's source is a man aged 18 to 30 in good health. Some clones in this sample may be carry-over from other donors' samples. The chain is built from TRBV19 and TRBJ1-2; 8 nucleotides line up with TRBD1. Sequenced material: memory CD4+ T cells from PBMCs. Subset denoted: CD45RA-negative fraction. As DNA, the CDR3 is TGTGCCAGTAGCGCGACAGGGGCTAACTATGGCTACACCTTC. Protein: CASSATGANYGYTF.